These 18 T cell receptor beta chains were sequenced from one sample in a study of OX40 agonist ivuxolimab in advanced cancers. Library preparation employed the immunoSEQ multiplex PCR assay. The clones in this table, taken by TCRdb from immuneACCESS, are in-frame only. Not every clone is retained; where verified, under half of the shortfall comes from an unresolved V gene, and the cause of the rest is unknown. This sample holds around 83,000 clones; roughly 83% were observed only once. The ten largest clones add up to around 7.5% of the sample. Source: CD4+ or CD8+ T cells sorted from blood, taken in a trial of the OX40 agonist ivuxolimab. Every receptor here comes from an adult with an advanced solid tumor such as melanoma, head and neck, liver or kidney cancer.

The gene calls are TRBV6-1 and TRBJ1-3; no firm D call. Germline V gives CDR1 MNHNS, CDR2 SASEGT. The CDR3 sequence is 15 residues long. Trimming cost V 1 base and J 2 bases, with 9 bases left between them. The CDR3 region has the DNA TGTGCCAGCAGTGAAGGTCGGGGAACTGGAAACACCATATATTTT. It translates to CASSEGRGTGNTIYF.

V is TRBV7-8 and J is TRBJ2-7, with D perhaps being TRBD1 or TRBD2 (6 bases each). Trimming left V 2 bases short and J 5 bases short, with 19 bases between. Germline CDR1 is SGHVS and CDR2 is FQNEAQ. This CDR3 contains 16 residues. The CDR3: CASSLRAQGIADEQYF. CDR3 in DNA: TGTGCCAGCAGCTTAAGGGCGCAGGGGATAGCGGACGAGCAGTACTTC. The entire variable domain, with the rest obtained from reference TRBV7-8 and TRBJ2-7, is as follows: GAGVSQSPRYKVAKRGQDVALRCDPISGHVSLFWYQQALGQGPEFLTYFQNEAQLDKSGLPSDRFFAERPEGSVSTLKIQRTQQEDSAVYLCASSLRAQGIADEQYFGPGTRLTVT.

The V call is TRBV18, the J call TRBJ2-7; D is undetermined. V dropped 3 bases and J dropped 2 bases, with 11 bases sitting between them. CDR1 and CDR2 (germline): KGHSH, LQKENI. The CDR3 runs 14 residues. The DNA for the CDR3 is TGTGCCAGCTCACCCCCGGGCCAAGCCTACGAGCAGTACTTC. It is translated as CASSPPGQAYEQYF.

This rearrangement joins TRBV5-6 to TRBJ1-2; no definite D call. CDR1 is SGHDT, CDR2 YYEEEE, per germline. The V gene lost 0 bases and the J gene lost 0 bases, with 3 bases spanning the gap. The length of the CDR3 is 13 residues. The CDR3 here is CASSLEPNYGYTF. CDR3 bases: TGTGCCAGCAGCTTGGAGCCTAACTATGGCTACACCTTC.

The DNA of the CDR3 is TGTGCCATCAGTGGACAGGAGAGAACAGGCTGGGAAGCTTTCTTT. This sequence encodes CAISGQERTGWEAFF. The rearrangement uses TRBV10-3 and TRBJ1-1; tentatively, D is TRBD1 (6 bases). The CDR3 length is 15 residues. V was trimmed by 4 bases and J by 8 bases, leaving 20 bases between them. The V gene's germline CDR1 is ENHRY and CDR2 SYGVKD.

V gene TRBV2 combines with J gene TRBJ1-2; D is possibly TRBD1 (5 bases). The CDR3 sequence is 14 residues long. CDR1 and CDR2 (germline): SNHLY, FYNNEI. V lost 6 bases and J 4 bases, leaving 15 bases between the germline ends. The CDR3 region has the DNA TGTGCCAGCAGCCGGGACCATCTAGGCTATGGCTACACCTTC. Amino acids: CASSRDHLGYGYTF.

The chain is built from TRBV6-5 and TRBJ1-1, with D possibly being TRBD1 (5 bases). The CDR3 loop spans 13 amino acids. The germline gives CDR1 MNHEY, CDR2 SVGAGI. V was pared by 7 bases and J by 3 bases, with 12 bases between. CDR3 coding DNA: TGTGCCAGCACCCCCGACAGTTACACTGAAGCTTTCTTT. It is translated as CASTPDSYTEAFF.

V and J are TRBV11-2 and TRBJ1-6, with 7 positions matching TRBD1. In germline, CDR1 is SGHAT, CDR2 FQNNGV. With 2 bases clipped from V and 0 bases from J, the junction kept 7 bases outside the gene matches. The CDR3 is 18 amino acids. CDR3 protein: CASSLRQGGSSYNSPLHF. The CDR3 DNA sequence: TGTGCCAGCAGCTTACGCCAGGGGGGAAGCTCCTATAATTCACCCCTCCACTTT.

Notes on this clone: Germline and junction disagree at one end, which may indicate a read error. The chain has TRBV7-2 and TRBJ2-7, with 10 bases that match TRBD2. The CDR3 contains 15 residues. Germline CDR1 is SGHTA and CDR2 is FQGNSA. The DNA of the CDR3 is TGTGCCAGCAGCCTAGCGGGAGTTTCCTCCTACGAGCAGTACTTC. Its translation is CASSLAGVSSYEQYF.

The CDR3 DNA reads TGTGCCAGCAGTCCGGACAGCCGCGAGCAGTACTTC. It translates to CASSPDSREQYF. V usage is TRBV6-5 and J usage is TRBJ2-7, with a weak D call TRBD1 (6 bases). The V end was cut by 5 bases, the J end by 6 bases, with 11 bases between. The V gene's germline CDR1 is MNHEY and CDR2 SVGAGI. The CDR3 covers 12 residues.

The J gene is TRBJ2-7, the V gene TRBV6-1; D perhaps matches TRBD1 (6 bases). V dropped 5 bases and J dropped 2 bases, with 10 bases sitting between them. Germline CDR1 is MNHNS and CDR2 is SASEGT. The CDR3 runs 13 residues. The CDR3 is CASSTRDTYEQYF. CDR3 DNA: TGTGCCAGCAGTACCCGGGACACCTACGAGCAGTACTTC.

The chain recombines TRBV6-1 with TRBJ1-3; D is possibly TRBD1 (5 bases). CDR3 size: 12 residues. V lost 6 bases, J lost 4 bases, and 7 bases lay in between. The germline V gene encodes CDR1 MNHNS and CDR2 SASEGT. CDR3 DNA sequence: TGTGCCAGCAGCAGGGAAGGAAACACCATATATTTT. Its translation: CASSREGNTIYF.

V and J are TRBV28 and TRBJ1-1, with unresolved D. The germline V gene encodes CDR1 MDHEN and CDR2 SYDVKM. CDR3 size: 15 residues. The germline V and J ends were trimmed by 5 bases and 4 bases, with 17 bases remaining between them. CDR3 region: CASSELERQSTEAFF. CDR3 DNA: TGTGCCAGCAGTGAGTTAGAACGGCAGAGCACTGAAGCTTTCTTT.

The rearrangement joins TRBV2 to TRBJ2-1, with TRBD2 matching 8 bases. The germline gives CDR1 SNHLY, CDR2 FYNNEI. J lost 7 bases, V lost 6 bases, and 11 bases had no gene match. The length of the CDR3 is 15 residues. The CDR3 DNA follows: TGTGCCAGCAGCCCCTGGCTAGCGGGTGGGAATGAGCAGTTCTTC. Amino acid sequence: CASSPWLAGGNEQFF. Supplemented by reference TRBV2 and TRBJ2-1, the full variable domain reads EPEVTQTPSHQVTQMGQEVILRCVPISNHLYFYWYRQILGQKVEFLVSFYNNEISEKSEIFDDQFSVERPDGSNFTLKIRSTKLEDSAMYFCASSPWLAGGNEQFFGPGTRLTVL.

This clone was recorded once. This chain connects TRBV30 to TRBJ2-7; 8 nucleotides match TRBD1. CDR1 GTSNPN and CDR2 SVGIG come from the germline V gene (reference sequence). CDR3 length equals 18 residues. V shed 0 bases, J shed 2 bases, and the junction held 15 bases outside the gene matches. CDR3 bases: TGTGCCTGGAGTGTGTGGCAGGGGGCTTTCAAGGGAACCTACGAGCAGTACTTC. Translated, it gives CAWSVWQGAFKGTYEQYF. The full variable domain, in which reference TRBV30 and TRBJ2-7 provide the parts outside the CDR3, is SQTIHQWPATLVQPVGSPLSLECTVEGTSNPNLYWYRQAAGRGLQLLFYSVGIGQISSEVPQNLSASRPQDRQFILSSKKLLLSDSGFYLCAWSVWQGAFKGTYEQYFGPGTRLTVT.

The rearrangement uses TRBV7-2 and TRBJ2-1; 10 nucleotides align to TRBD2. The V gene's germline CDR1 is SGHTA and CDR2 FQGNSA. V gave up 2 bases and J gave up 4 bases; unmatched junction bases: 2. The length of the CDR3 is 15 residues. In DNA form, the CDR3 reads TGTGCCAGCAGCTTAACTAGCGGGACATACAATGAGCAGTTCTTC. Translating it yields CASSLTSGTYNEQFF.

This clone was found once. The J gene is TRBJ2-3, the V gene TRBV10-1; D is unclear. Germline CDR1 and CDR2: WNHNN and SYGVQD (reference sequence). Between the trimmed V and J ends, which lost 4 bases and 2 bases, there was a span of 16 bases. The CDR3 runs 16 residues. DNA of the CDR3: TGCGCCAGCAGTGCTACCGGCAACCCTTTCACAGATACGCAGTATTTT. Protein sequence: CASSATGNPFTDTQYF.

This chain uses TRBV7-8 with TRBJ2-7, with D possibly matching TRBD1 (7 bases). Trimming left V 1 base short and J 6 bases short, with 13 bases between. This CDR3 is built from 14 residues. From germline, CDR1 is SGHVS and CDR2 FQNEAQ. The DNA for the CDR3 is TGTGCCAGCAGCTTAGGACAGGGAGGTGGCGAGCAGTACTTC. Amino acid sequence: CASSLGQGGGEQYF.